These T cell receptor beta chains were read from a single sample in a study of T cell repertoires in aging, cancer and after chemotherapy. TCRdb fed the multiplex PCR reads into MiXCR, producing one record per CDR3 protein. The data hold some 9,000 distinct CDR3 sequences, with approximately 25% observed a single time. Sequencing input: blood. Source of these receptors: a human donor in good health. Each CDR3 is given with its conserved first and last residue. Each record gives: V gene, J gene, clone size, D gene, CDR3 DNA, CDR3 protein. D genes are given only for firm matches. Size values are once, few and many counts, or a class for expanded clones, and some rows have none.

TRBV5-1	TRBJ1-3	NA	NA	TGCGCCAGCTCTAGAGACACAAACCCCTCTGGAAACACCATATATTTT	CASSRDTNPSGNTIYF
TRBV18	TRBJ1-2	medium-sized	NA	TGTGCCAGCTCACCATCCCAGGATGGCTACACCTTC	CASSPSQDGYTF
TRBV7-2	TRBJ2-4	NA	NA	TGTGCCAGCAGCTTAGTGGGGGCCAAAAACATTCAGTACTTC	CASSLVGAKNIQYF
TRBV28	TRBJ1-2	NA	TRBD1	TGTGCCAGCAGGTCAGGGGGTGGCTACACCTTC	CASRSGGGYTF
TRBV6-5	TRBJ2-5	medium-sized	NA	TGTGCCAGCAGTTACAGGGAAGAAGAGACCCAGTACTTC	CASSYREEETQYF
TRBV6-2/TRBV6-3	TRBJ2-5	NA	NA	TGTGCCAGCAGTTCGCAAGGGTTGGAGACCCAGTACTTC	CASSSQGLETQYF
TRBV19	TRBJ1-2	medium-sized	NA	TGTGCCAGTACCCCCGCCCGGGCCCATGGCTACACCTTC	CASTPARAHGYTF
TRBV28	TRBJ1-2	few	NA	TGTGCCAGCAATCAAGGTTATAACTATGGCTACACCTTC	CASNQGYNYGYTF
TRBV5-1	TRBJ2-4	few	NA	TGCGCCAGCAGCCCCAACTCCCAGGAGGTTCAGTACTTC	CASSPNSQEVQYF
TRBV10-2	TRBJ1-5	medium-sized	TRBD1	TGCGCCAGCAGTGCGGGACAGGGGAATCAGCCCCAGCATTTT	CASSAGQGNQPQHF
TRBV20-1	TRBJ2-3	medium-sized	TRBD2	TGCAGTGCCAAACTGGCGGGAGCGTCAGATACGCAGTATTTT	CSAKLAGASDTQYF
TRBV18	TRBJ2-1	few	NA	TGTGCCAGCTCACCCTCCGCCGGGGCCGTCGCCTACAATGAGCAGTTCTTC	CASSPSAGAVAYNEQFF
TRBV27	TRBJ2-7	NA	TRBD2	TGTGCCAGCAGTACGACTAGCGGGAGGTCCGGGGAGCAGTACTTC	CASSTTSGRSGEQYF
TRBV5-1	TRBJ2-5	few	TRBD1	TGCGCCAGCAGCGTGGACAGGGTGGGGACCCAGTACTTC	CASSVDRVGTQYF
TRBV28	TRBJ1-2	few	TRBD1	TGTGCCAGCAGCGGGACAGGGGAGTCCTATGGCTACACCTTC	CASSGTGESYGYTF
TRBV20-1	TRBJ1-1	medium-sized	NA	TGCAGTGCCCGAGGGGGGGGGGCTGAAGCTTTCTTT	CSARGGGAEAFF
TRBV20-1	TRBJ2-1	NA	NA	TGCAGTGCTAGGGGGGGTGGTGGGACACGCTACAATGAGCAGTTCTTC	CSARGGGGTRYNEQFF
TRBV29-1	TRBJ1-1	NA	TRBD1	TGCAGCGTTCGGACAGGGCGAAGGACTGAAGCTTTCTTT	CSVRTGRRTEAFF
TRBV6-1	TRBJ1-6	NA	TRBD1	TGTGCCAGCAGTGAAGATGGGACAGGGAGCTCCTATAATTCACCCCTCCACTTT	CASSEDGTGSSYNSPLHF
TRBV20-1	TRBJ2-6	medium-sized	NA	TGCAGTGCTAGCCATCCGGCCAACGTCCTGACTTTC	CSASHPANVLTF
TRBV20-1	TRBJ2-3	few	NA	TGCAGTGCTCGACAGGGAGGTTGGGATACGCAGTATTTT	CSARQGGWDTQYF
TRBV7-9	TRBJ2-7	medium-sized	NA	TGTGCCAGCAGCTTGTCCGGAGCCTACGAGCAGTACTTC	CASSLSGAYEQYF
TRBV28	TRBJ2-3	NA	NA	TGTGCCAGCAGTCCTCTAGAAGCCAGGTATTTT	CASSPLEARYF
TRBV9	TRBJ2-3	few	TRBD2	TGTGCCAGCAGCACCCGACTAGCCCCAGATACGCAGTATTTT	CASSTRLAPDTQYF
TRBV6-2/TRBV6-3	TRBJ1-2	NA	TRBD1	TGTGCCAGCAGACTTCCTCTGGACAGGGGATATGGCTACACCTTC	CASRLPLDRGYGYTF
TRBV6-5	TRBJ2-3	few	NA	TGTGCCAGCAGGACCTATCAGGGAAGCACAGATACGCAGTATTTT	CASRTYQGSTDTQYF
TRBV7-9	TRBJ1-1	NA	TRBD1	TGTGCCAGCAGCCCCCGGACAGGGGGCTTCCGCACTGAAGCTTTCTTT	CASSPRTGGFRTEAFF
TRBV20-1	TRBJ1-1	medium-sized	NA	TGCAGTGCTAGAGCAGGGGTCAACACTGAAGCTTTCTTT	CSARAGVNTEAFF
TRBV7-9	TRBJ2-5	few	TRBD2	TGTGCCAGCAGCTCTGGACTAGCGGGAGGGCCTGGGCAAGAGACCCAGTACTTC	CASSSGLAGGPGQETQYF
TRBV7-2	TRBJ2-5	few	NA	TGTGCCAGCAGCTTAGCGTATGGGACCCAGTACTTC	CASSLAYGTQYF
TRBV25-1	TRBJ2-3	NA	NA	TGTGCCACCTCCCGGCCGGGGGCTCTGGATACGCAGTATTTT	CATSRPGALDTQYF
TRBV27	TRBJ2-1	NA	NA	TGTGCCAGCAGTTTTGAAGGGCCGACCTCCTACAATGAGCAGTTCTTC	CASSFEGPTSYNEQFF
TRBV20-1	TRBJ1-3	medium-sized	NA	TGCAGTGTCACGACAGCCAACTCTGGAAACACCATATATTTT	CSVTTANSGNTIYF
TRBV6-2/TRBV6-3	TRBJ1-4	NA	NA	TGTGCCAGCAGTTACTCGCACAGAGGAGAAAAACTGTTTTTT	CASSYSHRGEKLFF
TRBV6-1	TRBJ1-2	medium-sized	TRBD1	TGTGCCAGCACAGGGACAGGGGGTATCTATGGCTACACCTTC	CASTGTGGIYGYTF
TRBV5-6	TRBJ2-1	NA	TRBD1	TGTGCCAGCACCCCTGCCGGGACAGGGACACACAATGAGCAGTTCTTC	CASTPAGTGTHNEQFF
TRBV6-2/TRBV6-3	TRBJ2-1	NA	TRBD1	TGTGCCAGCAGCCCCGGACAGGGTAATGAGCAGTTCTTC	CASSPGQGNEQFF
TRBV20-1	TRBJ2-7	few	NA	TGCAGTGCCCCCCCCCCGACCGGGGGCCTCTCCTACGAGCAGTACTTC	CSAPPPTGGLSYEQYF
TRBV20-1	TRBJ2-7	NA	NA	TGCAGGGGGGCTAGCGTTGCCAACGAGCAGTACTTC	CRGASVANEQYF
TRBV21-1	TRBJ2-1	NA	NA	TGTGCCAGCAGCAAAGATTTTGGCGGGAGGGCCGACAATGAGCAGTTCTTC	CASSKDFGGRADNEQFF
TRBV20-1	TRBJ2-3	NA	TRBD2	TGCAGTGCTAGAGATAGTGCGGGAGGCCACACAGATACGCAGTATTTT	CSARDSAGGHTDTQYF
TRBV6-5	TRBJ2-7	medium-sized	NA	TGTGCCAGCAGCCCTGGGGGGAGGTCCTCCTACGAGCAGTACTTC	CASSPGGRSSYEQYF
TRBV6-1	TRBJ1-5	medium-sized	NA	TGTGCCAGCAGTGCACATTCTGCAGGGTATAGCAATCAGCCCCAGCATTTT	CASSAHSAGYSNQPQHF
TRBV18	TRBJ1-2	medium-sized	NA	TGTGCCAGCTCACTTCTTGACAGGTCGGACTATGGCTACACCTTC	CASSLLDRSDYGYTF
TRBV28	TRBJ2-5	few	NA	TGTGCCAGCAGTTCCCCTTTCCTAGCGCACGGGGAGACCCAGTACTTC	CASSSPFLAHGETQYF
TRBV24-1	TRBJ2-2	NA	NA	TGTGCCACCAGTGACCCGGGAGATCCGAACACCGGGGAGCTGTTTTTT	CATSDPGDPNTGELFF
TRBV7-6	TRBJ1-4	NA	NA	TGTGCCAGCAGCCTCCGGATTCCAGGTGAAAAACTGTTTTTT	CASSLRIPGEKLFF
TRBV19	TRBJ2-1	medium-sized	NA	TGTGCCAGTAGGCAGGCAGGGACCAGTGAGCAGTTCTTC	CASRQAGTSEQFF
TRBV20-1	TRBJ1-1	few	NA	TGCAGTGCTAGAGCTTCTACCAGGGACACTGAAGCTTTCTTT	CSARASTRDTEAFF
TRBV7-2	TRBJ2-1	few	NA	TGTGCCAGCAGCACCTATATGAACAATGAGCAGTTCTTC	CASSTYMNNEQFF
TRBV27	TRBJ2-7	few	NA	TGTGCCAGCAGTTTATCTTTCGGGAAATCCTACGAGCAGTACTTC	CASSLSFGKSYEQYF
TRBV20-1	TRBJ2-5	NA	NA	TGCAGCGTGGCCCGGGGGCCGCAAGAGACCCAGTACTTC	CSVARGPQETQYF
TRBV11-2	TRBJ1-2	medium-sized	NA	TGTGCCAGCAGCTTTACCCAGGCTGGCTATGGCTACACCTTC	CASSFTQAGYGYTF
TRBV2	TRBJ1-1	NA	NA	TGTGCCAGCAGTGAAGGGAAGAACACTGAAGCTTTCTTT	CASSEGKNTEAFF
TRBV20-1	TRBJ2-7	medium-sized	TRBD2	TGCAGTGCTCGCCGACTAGCGGGAGATCGGGAGCAGTACTTC	CSARRLAGDREQYF
TRBV18	TRBJ1-5	few	NA	TGTGCCAGCTCACCGGGGAACTCAGGGTTGGGCAATCAGCCCCAGCATTTT	CASSPGNSGLGNQPQHF
TRBV27	TRBJ1-1	few	NA	TGTGCCAGCAGTTTTGACCTAATTCGGGGGAGCACTGAAGCTTTCTTT	CASSFDLIRGSTEAFF
TRBV12-3/TRBV12-4	TRBJ1-6	medium-sized	NA	TGTGCCAGCAGTTTTGGTTCCGATAATTCACCCCTCCACTTT	CASSFGSDNSPLHF
TRBV5-4	TRBJ1-5	few	NA	TGTGCCAGCAGCGTTGGGAGCAATCAGCCCCAGCATTTT	CASSVGSNQPQHF
TRBV11-2	TRBJ1-1	medium-sized	TRBD1	TGTGCCAGCAGCTTAGCCGGTCAGGGGGCTGAAGCTTTCTTT	CASSLAGQGAEAFF